A selection of T cell receptor beta chains follows, all from one sample in a study of blood T cell repertoires in COVID-19. Sequencing used immunoSEQ multiplex PCR; TCRdb keeps in-frame clones, though not all of them. Of approximately 160,000 clones listed, 70% to 90% were seen once; the top ten hold less than 10%. Sequencing was performed on peripheral blood. Receptor source: a woman in her fifties or sixties with COVID-19, enrolled during active disease. Both conserved end residues are part of each CDR3. A D gene is named only where the DNA matches it firmly. The size entry is marked missing in some rows and otherwise reads once, few, many or a size class.

j_call: TRBJ1-1; d_call: NA; clone_size: few; v_call: TRBV7-9; cdr3_aa: CASSPGGGPNTEAFF; cdr3_nt: TGTGCCAGCAGCCCTGGGGGGGGCCCGAACACTGAAGCTTTCTTT
j_call: TRBJ1-1; d_call: NA; clone_size: NA; v_call: TRBV2; cdr3_aa: CASSGQLNTEAFF; cdr3_nt: TGTGCCAGCAGTGGACAGTTGAACACTGAAGCTTTCTTT
j_call: TRBJ1-1; d_call: TRBD1; clone_size: once; v_call: TRBV6-1; cdr3_aa: CASSDPRGQGRNTEAFF; cdr3_nt: TGTGCCAGCAGTGACCCCCGGGGACAGGGACGGAACACTGAAGCTTTCTTT
j_call: TRBJ1-1; d_call: NA; clone_size: NA; v_call: TRBV6-5; cdr3_aa: CASSPGTLEQAFF; cdr3_nt: TGTGCCAGCAGCCCAGGGACATTAGAACAAGCTTTCTTT
j_call: TRBJ1-2; d_call: NA; clone_size: NA; v_call: TRBV12-3/TRBV12-4; cdr3_aa: CASSSGNYGYTF; cdr3_nt: TGTGCCAGCAGTTCAGGGAACTATGGCTACACCTTC
j_call: TRBJ1-6; d_call: NA; clone_size: NA; v_call: TRBV7-3; cdr3_aa: CASSLNAQSPLHF; cdr3_nt: TGTGCCAGCAGCTTAAATGCTCAGTCACCCCTCCACTTT
j_call: TRBJ1-1; d_call: TRBD1; clone_size: NA; v_call: TRBV29-1; cdr3_aa: CSVPYRQGNTEAFF; cdr3_nt: TGCAGCGTCCCTTACCGACAGGGGAACACTGAAGCTTTCTTT
j_call: TRBJ2-1; d_call: NA; clone_size: NA; v_call: TRBV7-9; cdr3_aa: CASRGRNYNEQFF; cdr3_nt: TGTGCCAGCAGGGGGCGGAACTACAATGAGCAGTTCTTC
j_call: TRBJ1-1; d_call: NA; clone_size: NA; v_call: TRBV7-8; cdr3_aa: CASSKADYTEAFF; cdr3_nt: TGTGCCAGCAGCAAGGCGGATTACACTGAAGCTTTCTTT
j_call: TRBJ1-1; d_call: TRBD1; clone_size: few; v_call: TRBV10-2; cdr3_aa: CASRTGWTEAFF; cdr3_nt: TGCGCCAGCAGGACAGGGTGGACTGAAGCTTTCTTT
j_call: TRBJ1-2; d_call: TRBD1; clone_size: NA; v_call: TRBV7-9; cdr3_aa: CASSFGQVYGYTF; cdr3_nt: TGTGCCAGCAGCTTCGGACAGGTCTATGGCTACACCTTC
j_call: TRBJ2-1; d_call: NA; clone_size: NA; v_call: TRBV5-6; cdr3_aa: CASSPYRGRRVDEQFF; cdr3_nt: TGTGCCAGCAGCCCTTACCGTGGGCGGCGGGTAGATGAGCAGTTCTTC
j_call: TRBJ1-6; d_call: NA; clone_size: NA; v_call: TRBV2; cdr3_aa: CASSGRTDYNSPLHF; cdr3_nt: TGTGCCAGCTCCGGCCGGACAGACTATAATTCACCCCTCCACTTT
j_call: TRBJ1-5; d_call: NA; clone_size: NA; v_call: TRBV5-1; cdr3_aa: CASSLAGADQPQHF; cdr3_nt: TGCGCCAGCAGCTTGGCAGGGGCGGATCAGCCCCAGCATTTT
j_call: TRBJ1-1; d_call: NA; clone_size: NA; v_call: TRBV6-2/TRBV6-3; cdr3_aa: CASSIWGDTEAFF; cdr3_nt: TGTGCCAGCAGCATCTGGGGGGACACTGAAGCTTTCTTT
j_call: TRBJ1-1; d_call: NA; clone_size: few; v_call: TRBV5-8; cdr3_aa: CASSLGGSGLDTEAFF; cdr3_nt: TGTGCCAGCAGCTTGGGAGGGTCTGGTCTGGACACTGAAGCTTTCTTT